This entry describes one T cell receptor (beta chain). Its antigen is currently unknown. Here immunoSEQ multiplex PCR was the method, and the copy in TCRdb shows in-frame clones only, minus some. The sample has around 500,000 clones; over 65% are singletons. Those who donated, Caucasian adults without exception, all lived in Nashville, Tennessee. The source of the sample is a study of shared clonotypes between healthy human individuals. Study-level findings and limits: Tissues were not sampled, only blood, and their repertoires likely differ.

The ends lost 3 bases at V and 4 bases at J; junction bases unmatched: 12. In germline, CDR1 is MDHEN, CDR2 SYDVKM. CDR3 size: 19 residues. This sequence originates from a woman aged 40-49 years in good health. Some clones in this sample may be carry-over from other donors' samples. The specimen sequenced was PBMCs. The V gene is TRBV28, the J gene TRBJ2-3, with 14 bases that match TRBD2. The CDR3 reads CASSFFGGTSGRLADTQYF. For the CDR3, the DNA is TGTGCCAGCAGTTTTTTCGGGGGGACTAGCGGGAGACTCGCAGATACGCAGTATTTT.